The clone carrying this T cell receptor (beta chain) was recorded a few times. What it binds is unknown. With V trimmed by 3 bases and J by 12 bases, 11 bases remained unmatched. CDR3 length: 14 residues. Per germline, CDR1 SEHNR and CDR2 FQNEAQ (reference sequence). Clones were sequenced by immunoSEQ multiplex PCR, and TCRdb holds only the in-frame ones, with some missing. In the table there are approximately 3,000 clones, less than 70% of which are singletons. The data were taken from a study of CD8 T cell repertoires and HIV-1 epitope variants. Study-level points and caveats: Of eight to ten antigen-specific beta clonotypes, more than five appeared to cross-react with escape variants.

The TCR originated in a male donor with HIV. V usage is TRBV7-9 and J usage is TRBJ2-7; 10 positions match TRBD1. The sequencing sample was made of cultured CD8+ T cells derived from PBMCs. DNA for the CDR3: TGTGCCAGCAGCTTGGACCGGGACAGGGGATCTGGGTACTTC. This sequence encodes CASSLDRDRGSGYF. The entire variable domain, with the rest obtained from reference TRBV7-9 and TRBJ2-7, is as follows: DTGVSQNPRHKITKRGQNVTFRCDPISEHNRLYWYRQTLGQGPEFLTYFQNEAQLEKSRLLSDRFSAERPKGSFSTLEIQRTEQGDSAMYLCASSLDRDRGSGYFGPGTRLTVT.